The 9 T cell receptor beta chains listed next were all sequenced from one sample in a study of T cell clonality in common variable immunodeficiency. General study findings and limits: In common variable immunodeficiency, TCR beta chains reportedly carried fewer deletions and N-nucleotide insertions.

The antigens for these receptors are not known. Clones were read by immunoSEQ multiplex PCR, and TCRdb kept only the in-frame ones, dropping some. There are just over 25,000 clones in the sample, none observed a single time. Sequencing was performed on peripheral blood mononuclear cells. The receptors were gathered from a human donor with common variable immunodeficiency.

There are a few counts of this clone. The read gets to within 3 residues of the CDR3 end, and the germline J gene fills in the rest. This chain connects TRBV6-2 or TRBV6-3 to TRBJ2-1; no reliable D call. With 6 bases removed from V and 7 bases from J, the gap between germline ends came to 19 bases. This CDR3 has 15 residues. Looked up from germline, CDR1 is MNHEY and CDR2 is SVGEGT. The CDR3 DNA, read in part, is TGTGCCAGCAGCCGCTTCCTCTCGACTCTTAATGAG. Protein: CASSRFLSTLNE. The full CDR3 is CASSRFLSTLNEQFF.

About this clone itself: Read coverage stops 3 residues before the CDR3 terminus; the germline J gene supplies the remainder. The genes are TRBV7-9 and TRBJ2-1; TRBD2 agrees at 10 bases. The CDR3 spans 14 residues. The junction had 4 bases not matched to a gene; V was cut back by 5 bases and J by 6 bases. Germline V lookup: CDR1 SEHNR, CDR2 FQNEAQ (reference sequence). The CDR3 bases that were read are TGTGCCAGCAGCGAAAGCGGGAGGGGCAATGAG. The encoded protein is CASSESGRGNE. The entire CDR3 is CASSESGRGNEQFF.

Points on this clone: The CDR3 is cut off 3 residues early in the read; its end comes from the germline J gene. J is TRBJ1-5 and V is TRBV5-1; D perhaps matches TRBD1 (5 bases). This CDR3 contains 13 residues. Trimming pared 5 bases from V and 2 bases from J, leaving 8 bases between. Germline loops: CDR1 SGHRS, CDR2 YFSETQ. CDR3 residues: CASRLGGNQPQHF. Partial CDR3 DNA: TGCGCCAGCAGGTTAGGGGGCAATCAGCCC.

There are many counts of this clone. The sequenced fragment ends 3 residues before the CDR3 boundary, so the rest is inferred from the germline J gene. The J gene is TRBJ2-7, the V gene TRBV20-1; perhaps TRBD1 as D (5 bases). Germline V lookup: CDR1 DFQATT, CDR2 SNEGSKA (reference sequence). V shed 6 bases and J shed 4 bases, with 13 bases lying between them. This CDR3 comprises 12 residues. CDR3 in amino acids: CSAKGHGYEQYF. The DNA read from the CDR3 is TGCAGTGCCAAGGGGCACGGGTACGAG.

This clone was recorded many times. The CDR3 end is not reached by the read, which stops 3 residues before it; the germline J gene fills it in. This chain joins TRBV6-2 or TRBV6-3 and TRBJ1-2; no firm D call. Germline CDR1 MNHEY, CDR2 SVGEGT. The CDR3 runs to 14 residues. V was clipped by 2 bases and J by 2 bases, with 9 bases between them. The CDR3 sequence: CASSYSFRNYGYTF. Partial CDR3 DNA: TGTGCCAGCAGTTACAGCTTCCGAAACTATGGC.

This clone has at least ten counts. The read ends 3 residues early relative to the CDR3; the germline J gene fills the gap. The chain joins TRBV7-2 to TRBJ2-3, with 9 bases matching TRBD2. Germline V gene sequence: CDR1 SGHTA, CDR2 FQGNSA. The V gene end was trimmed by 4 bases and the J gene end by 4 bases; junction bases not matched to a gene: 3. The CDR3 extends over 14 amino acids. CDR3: CASSWSGGPDTQYF. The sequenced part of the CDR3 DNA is TGTGCCAGCAGCTGGAGCGGGGGGCCAGATACG.

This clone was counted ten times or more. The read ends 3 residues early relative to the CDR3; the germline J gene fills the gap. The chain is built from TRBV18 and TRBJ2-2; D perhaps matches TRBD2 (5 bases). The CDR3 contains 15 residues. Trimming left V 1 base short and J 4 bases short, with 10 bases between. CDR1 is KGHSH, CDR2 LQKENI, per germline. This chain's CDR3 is CASSPQDSVTGELFF. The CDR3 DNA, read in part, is TGTGCCAGCTCACCACAAGATAGCGTCACCGGGGAG.

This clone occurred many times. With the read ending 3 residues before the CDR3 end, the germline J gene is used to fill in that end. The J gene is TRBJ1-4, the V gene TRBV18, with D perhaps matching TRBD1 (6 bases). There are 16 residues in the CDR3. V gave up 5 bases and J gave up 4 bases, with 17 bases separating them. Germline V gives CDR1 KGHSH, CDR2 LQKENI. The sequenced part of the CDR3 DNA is TGTGCCAGCTCATCGTGGCCGGACAGAAATAATGAAAAA. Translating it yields CASSSWPDRNNEK. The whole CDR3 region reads CASSSWPDRNNEKLFF.

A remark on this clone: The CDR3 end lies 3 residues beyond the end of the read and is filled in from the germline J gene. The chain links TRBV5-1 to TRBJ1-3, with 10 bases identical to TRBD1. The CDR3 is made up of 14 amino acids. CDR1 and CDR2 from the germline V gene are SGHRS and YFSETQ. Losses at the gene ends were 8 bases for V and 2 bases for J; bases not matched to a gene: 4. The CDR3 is CASTTGGTGNTIYF. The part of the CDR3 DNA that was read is TGCGCCAGTACGACAGGGGGCACTGGAAACACC.